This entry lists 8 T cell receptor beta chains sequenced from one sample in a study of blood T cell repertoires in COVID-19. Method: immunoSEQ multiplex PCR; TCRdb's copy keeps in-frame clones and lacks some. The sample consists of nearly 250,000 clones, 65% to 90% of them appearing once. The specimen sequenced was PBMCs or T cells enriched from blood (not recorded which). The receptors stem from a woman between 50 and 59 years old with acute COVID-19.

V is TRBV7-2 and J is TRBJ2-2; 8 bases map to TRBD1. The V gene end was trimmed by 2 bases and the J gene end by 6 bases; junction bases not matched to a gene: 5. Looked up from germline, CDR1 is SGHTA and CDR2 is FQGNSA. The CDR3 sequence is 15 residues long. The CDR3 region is CASSLSQQGAGELFF. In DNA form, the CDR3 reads TGTGCCAGCAGCTTATCACAACAGGGGGCCGGGGAGCTGTTTTTT.

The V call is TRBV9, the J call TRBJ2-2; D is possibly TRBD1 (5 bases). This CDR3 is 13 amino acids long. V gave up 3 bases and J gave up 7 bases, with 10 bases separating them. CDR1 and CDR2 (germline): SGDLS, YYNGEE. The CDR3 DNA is TGTGCCAGCAGCGCAGGGTTGAGCGGGGAGCTGTTTTTT. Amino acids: CASSAGLSGELFF.

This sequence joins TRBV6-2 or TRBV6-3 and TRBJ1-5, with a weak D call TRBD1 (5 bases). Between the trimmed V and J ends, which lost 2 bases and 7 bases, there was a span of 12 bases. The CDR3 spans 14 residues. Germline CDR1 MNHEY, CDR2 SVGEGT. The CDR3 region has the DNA TGTGCCAGCAGTTACGGGGAGGGACCCCAGCCCCAGCATTTT. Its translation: CASSYGEGPQPQHF.

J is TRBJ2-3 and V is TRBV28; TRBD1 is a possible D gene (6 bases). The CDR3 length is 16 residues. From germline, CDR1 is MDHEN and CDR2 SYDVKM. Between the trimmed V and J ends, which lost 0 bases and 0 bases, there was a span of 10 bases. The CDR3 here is CASSLWAGASTDTQYF. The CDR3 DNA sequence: TGTGCCAGCAGTTTATGGGCAGGGGCTAGCACAGATACGCAGTATTTT.

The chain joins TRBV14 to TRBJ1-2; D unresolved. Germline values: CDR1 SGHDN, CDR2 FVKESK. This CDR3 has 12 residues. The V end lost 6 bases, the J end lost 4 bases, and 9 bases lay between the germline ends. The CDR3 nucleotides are TGTGCCAGCAGTTTGGGCTTCTATGGCTACACCTTC. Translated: CASSLGFYGYTF.

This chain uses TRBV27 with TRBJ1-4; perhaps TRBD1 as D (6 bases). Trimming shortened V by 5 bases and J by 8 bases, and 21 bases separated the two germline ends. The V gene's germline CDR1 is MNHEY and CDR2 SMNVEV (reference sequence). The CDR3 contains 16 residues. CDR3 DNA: TGTGCCAGCAGTCCACAGCTGGCAGGGGTAAAGGAAAAACTGTTTTTT. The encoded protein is CASSPQLAGVKEKLFF. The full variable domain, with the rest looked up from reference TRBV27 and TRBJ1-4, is EAQVTQNPRYLITVTGKKLTVTCSQNMNHEYMSWYRQDPGLGLRQIYYSMNVEVTDKGDVPEGYKVSRKEKRNFPLILESPSPNQTSLYFCASSPQLAGVKEKLFFGSGTQLSVL.

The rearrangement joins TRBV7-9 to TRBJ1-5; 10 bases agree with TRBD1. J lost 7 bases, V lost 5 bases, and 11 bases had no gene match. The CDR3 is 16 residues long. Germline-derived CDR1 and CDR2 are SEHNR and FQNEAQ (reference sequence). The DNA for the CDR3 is TGTGCCAGCAGCATCGGGGGGACAGGGGCGTACCAGCCCCAGCATTTT. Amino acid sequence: CASSIGGTGAYQPQHF.

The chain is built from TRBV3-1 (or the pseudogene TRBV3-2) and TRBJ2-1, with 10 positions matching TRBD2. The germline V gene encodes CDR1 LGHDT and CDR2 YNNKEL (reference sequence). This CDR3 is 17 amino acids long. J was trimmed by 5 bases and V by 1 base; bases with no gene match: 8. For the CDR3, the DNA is TGTGCCAGCAGCCAAGGAGCCACTAGCGGGGCTGACAATGAGCAGTTCTTC. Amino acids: CASSQGATSGADNEQFF.